The 21 T cell receptor beta chains below were found in one sample sequenced in a study of cytomegalovirus exposure and HLA in healthy donors. The PCR used 60 Vbeta and 13 Jbeta primers. Using immunoSEQ multiplex PCR, the repertoire was profiled, and TCRdb retains in-frame clones only, with some absent. The sample holds about 140,000 clones, 70% to 80% seen once. Input material: PBMCs. The receptors shown here come from a man in his forties in good health and CMV-seropositive.

The chain has TRBV28 and TRBJ2-5, with 13 bases identical to TRBD2. Germline V gene data show CDR1 as MDHEN and CDR2 as SYDVKM. Unmatched junction bases numbered 9, after V lost 4 bases and J lost 4 bases. The CDR3 is 17 residues long. In nucleotides, the CDR3 is TGTGCCAGCAGTTCCCCGGGACTAGCGGGAACGGGAGAGACCCAGTACTTC. Its protein is CASSSPGLAGTGETQYF.

The V call is TRBV5-1, the J call TRBJ2-1; maybe TRBD2 (6 bases). Trimming removed 0 bases at V and 8 bases at J, with 9 bases between. This CDR3 region has 13 residues. Germline CDR1 is SGHRS and CDR2 is YFSETQ. CDR3 sequence: CASSLGGVDEQFF. The CDR3 nucleotides are TGCGCCAGCAGCTTGGGCGGGGTCGATGAGCAGTTCTTC.

The table lists this clone with a few counts. The chain recombines TRBV6-5 with TRBJ2-1; 9 nucleotides agree with TRBD2. The V segment lost 6 bases and the J segment 7 bases; nucleotides outside the gene matches: 7. Germline values: CDR1 MNHEY, CDR2 SVGAGI. The CDR3 covers 14 residues. CDR3 DNA sequence: TGTGCCAGCAGAGGACTAGCGAGAGAGAATGAGCAGTTCTTC. This gives the protein CASRGLARENEQFF.

The V call is TRBV7-9, the J call TRBJ1-6; D gene unclear. CDR3 size: 13 residues. Looked up from germline, CDR1 is SEHNR and CDR2 is FQNEAQ (reference sequence). V lost 4 bases to trimming and J lost 9 bases, with 10 bases between them. DNA of the CDR3: TGTGCCAGCAGCTCCTCGATGGCTTCACCCCTCCACTTT. Translating it yields CASSSSMASPLHF.

DNA of the CDR3: TGTGCCAGTAGTCCCCGGGGAGGGCGCGGGGAGCCCCAGCATTTT. It specifies CASSPRGGRGEPQHF. The V call is TRBV19, the J call TRBJ1-5; D not certain. This CDR3 is built from 15 residues. V was pared by 5 bases and J by 8 bases, with 19 bases between. CDR1 LNHDA and CDR2 SQIVND come from the germline V gene (reference sequence).

CDR3 sequence reads: CASSLGTAVYYGYTF. The DNA for the CDR3 is TGCGCCAGCAGCTTGGGGACTGCGGTTTACTATGGCTACACCTTC. This chain joins TRBV5-1 and TRBJ1-2, with D hard to call. This CDR3 contains 15 residues. V was shortened by 0 bases and J by 3 bases, with 12 bases between the two germline ends. Germline V CDR1 and CDR2: SGHRS, YFSETQ.

The chain has TRBV6-5 and TRBJ1-1; no clear D gene. Germline V gene data show CDR1 as MNHEY and CDR2 as SVGAGI. V gave up 6 bases and J gave up 1 base, with 12 bases separating them. The CDR3 loop spans 14 amino acids. The CDR3 coding sequence is TGTGCCAGCAGGGGAGGAGTTTCGAACACTGAAGCTTTCTTT. Protein sequence: CASRGGVSNTEAFF.

The chain uses TRBV11-2 and TRBJ1-6; D is possibly TRBD1 (6 bases). The germline CDR1 and CDR2 sequences are SGHAT and FQNNGV. This CDR3 is built from 14 residues. The germline V and J ends were trimmed by 4 bases and 8 bases, with 12 bases remaining between them. The CDR3: CASSSTGIDSPLHF. DNA of the CDR3: TGTGCCAGCAGCTCTACAGGGATCGATTCACCCCTCCACTTT.

The chain combines TRBV7-9 with TRBJ2-7; 10 nucleotides line up with TRBD1. Germline values: CDR1 SEHNR, CDR2 FQNEAQ (reference sequence). This CDR3 contains 14 residues. With V trimmed by 5 bases and J by 3 bases, 4 bases remained unmatched. CDR3: CASSPRTGGYEQYF. The DNA of the CDR3 is TGTGCCAGCAGCCCGAGGACAGGGGGCTACGAGCAGTACTTC. Based on the CDR3 plus reference TRBV7-9 and TRBJ2-7, the full variable domain is DTGVSQNPRHKITKRGQNVTFRCDPISEHNRLYWYRQTLGQGPEFLTYFQNEAQLEKSRLLSDRFSAERPKGSFSTLEIQRTEQGDSAMYLCASSPRTGGYEQYFGPGTRLTVT.

This clone showed up just a few times. J is TRBJ2-5 and V is TRBV5-1, with 11 nucleotides matching TRBD2. V was clipped by 0 bases and J by 4 bases; unmatched bases: 2. Per the germline V gene, CDR1 is SGHRS and CDR2 is YFSETQ. CDR3 length: 15 amino acids. Written as DNA, the CDR3 is TGCGCCAGCAGCTTGGTTACTAGCGGGAGAGAGACCCAGTACTTC. It yields the protein CASSLVTSGRETQYF.

The chain employs TRBV19 and TRBJ2-5; a possible D gene is TRBD1 (6 bases). The last part of the DNA fits TRBJ2-7 better; the J call may be wrong. This CDR3 is built from 12 residues. CDR1 is LNHDA and CDR2 is SQIVND in the germline V gene (reference sequence). This chain's CDR3 is CASSSYRDEQYF. CDR3 nucleotides: TGTGCCAGTAGTTCTTACAGGGACGAGCAGTACTTC.

This rearrangement joins TRBV15 to TRBJ1-2; 9 bases are a match to TRBD1. Germline V lookup: CDR1 LNHNV, CDR2 YYDKDF (reference sequence). Losses at the gene ends were 5 bases for V and 8 bases for J; bases not matched to a gene: 6. This CDR3 has 13 amino acids. The CDR3 reads CATSSQGAGGYTF. The CDR3 DNA reads as TGTGCCACCAGCTCACAGGGGGCTGGGGGCTACACCTTC. Full variable domain (missing parts from reference TRBV15 and TRBJ1-2): DAMVIQNPRYQVTQFGKPVTLSCSQTLNHNVMYWYQQKSSQAPKLLFHYYDKDFNNEADTPDNFQSRRPNTSFCFLDIRSPGLGDTAMYLCATSSQGAGGYTFGSGTRLTVV.

With respect to this clone: The junction departs from germline at one end; a sequencing error may be responsible. The chain is built from TRBV19 and TRBJ1-1; D remains ambiguous. Germline V lookup: CDR1 LNHDA, CDR2 SQIVND (reference sequence). The CDR3 is made up of 11 amino acids. The CDR3 DNA reads as TGTGCGAGTAGATTCGGCCCGGGAGCTTTCTTT. This gives the protein CASRFGPGAFF.

The rearrangement links TRBV9 to TRBJ2-7; D is possibly TRBD2 (6 bases). Germline V gene data show CDR1 as SGDLS and CDR2 as YYNGEE. CDR3 size: 12 residues. V lost 2 bases to trimming and J lost 6 bases, with 9 bases between them. The CDR3 region has the DNA TGTGCCAGCAGCGTGAGGGGAGGCGAGCAGTACTTC. Translated, it gives CASSVRGGEQYF.

V gene TRBV6-1 combines with J gene TRBJ1-4; TRBD1 agrees at 7 bases. The CDR3 has 14 amino acids. Trimming removed 1 base from V and 6 bases from J; junction bases left unmatched: 2. CDR1 MNHNS and CDR2 SASEGT come from the germline V gene. CDR3: CASSEGQGHEKLFF. As DNA, the CDR3 is TGTGCCAGCAGTGAAGGACAGGGCCATGAAAAACTGTTTTTT.

Written as DNA, the CDR3 is TGTGCCAGCAGCCCAGGACTAGCCAAAAACATTCAGTACTTC. It specifies CASSPGLAKNIQYF. The chain uses TRBV7-2 and TRBJ2-4; tentatively, D is TRBD2 (5 bases). The germline CDR1 and CDR2 sequences are SGHTA and FQGNSA. V gave up 5 bases and J gave up 0 bases, with 8 bases separating them. CDR3 length: 14 residues.

The chain has TRBV28 and TRBJ1-1; 7 bases match TRBD1. The CDR3 has 13 residues. V lost 3 bases, J lost 6 bases, and 4 bases stayed unmatched. In germline, CDR1 is MDHEN, CDR2 SYDVKM. The DNA of the CDR3 is TGTGCCAGCAGTTTTGACAGGGAGGCTGAAGCTTTCTTT. Encoded protein: CASSFDREAEAFF. Based on the CDR3 plus reference TRBV28 and TRBJ1-1, the full variable domain is DVKVTQSSRYLVKRTGEKVFLECVQDMDHENMFWYRQDPGLGLRLIYFSYDVKMKEKGDIPEGYSVSREKKERFSLILESASTNQTSMYLCASSFDREAEAFFGQGTRLTVV.

The chain combines TRBV18 with TRBJ2-1; 12 bases are shared with TRBD1. CDR1 and CDR2 (germline): KGHSH, LQKENI. This CDR3 spans 16 amino acids. V was clipped by 0 bases and J by 6 bases; unmatched bases: 3. The CDR3, as DNA: TGTGCCAGCTCACCACCGGGACAGGGGGCGGGCAATGAGCAGTTCTTC. Encoded protein: CASSPPGQGAGNEQFF.

J is TRBJ2-7 and V is TRBV19, with 10 bases lining up with TRBD1. CDR3 size: 16 residues. V dropped 5 bases and J dropped 2; count of bases not matched to a gene: 9. Per germline, CDR1 LNHDA and CDR2 SQIVND (reference sequence). The CDR3 reads CASSPGQGWRTYEQYF. DNA of the CDR3: TGTGCCAGTAGTCCGGGACAGGGGTGGCGCACCTACGAGCAGTACTTC.

Comment on this clone: One end of the junction varies from germline; a read error may be responsible. The chain links TRBV7-3 to TRBJ2-6; D remains ambiguous. The CDR3 contains 15 residues. CDR1 and CDR2 (germline): SGHTA, FQGTGA. The CDR3 protein is CASSPPGSVANVLTF. CDR3 in DNA: TGTGCCAGCAGCCCCCCCGGTTCTGTGGCCAACGTCCTGACTTTC.

The table lists this clone with a count of one. J is TRBJ2-5 and V is TRBV5-1; TRBD2 agrees at 10 bases. Looked up from germline, CDR1 is SGHRS and CDR2 is YFSETQ. V lost 1 base, J lost 1 base, and 4 bases stayed unmatched. The CDR3 consists of 16 residues. The CDR3 loop reads CASSLWGTSVQETQYF. The CDR3 DNA reads TGCGCCAGCAGCTTGTGGGGGACTAGCGTCCAAGAGACCCAGTACTTC.